A single sample gave rise to the 20 T cell receptor beta chains below, sequenced in a study of identical twins listed by TCRdb under 2016. The library relied on 5' RACE. Sequencing was performed on an Illumina HiSeq 2000. Using fastp trimming at Q25 and MiXCR clonotype assembly, TCRdb reanalyzed the public sequencing data and kept in-frame beta chains. A single entry per CDR3 protein holds the most common genes and DNA from its merged rows. This sample comprises about 240,000 distinct CDR3 sequences, approximately 12% of them detected only once. The top ten hold 4% to 5% of the sample. These data were also filed under a second study, of yellow fever vaccine responses in identical twins.

The sequenced sample consisted of memory (CD45RO+) T cells sorted from blood. Reading the label with the study, this specimen's cell subset or site is: CD45RO+ enriched T cells. These TCRs come from a woman aged 18-29 years in good health.

This chain joins TRBV5-1 and TRBJ2-1; TRBD1 matches 9 bases. Germline-derived CDR1 and CDR2 are SGHRS and YFSETQ. The CDR3 extends over 15 amino acids. After removal of 4 bases from V and 4 bases from J, the junction contained 6 bases not matched to a gene. The CDR3 here is CASSGRGQGYNEQFF. Here the CDR3 DNA reads TGCGCCAGCAGCGGGAGGGGACAGGGTTACAATGAGCAGTTCTTC.

Many counts were recorded for this clonotype. The rearrangement joins TRBV3-1 to TRBJ1-2, with 9 bases aligning to TRBD1. V was pared by 3 bases and J by 6 bases, with 5 bases of the junction left unmatched. In germline, CDR1 is LGHDT, CDR2 YNNKEL (reference sequence). The CDR3 runs to 14 residues. The CDR3 protein is CASSHRDRANGYTF. Here the CDR3 DNA reads TGTGCCAGCAGCCACCGGGACAGGGCGAATGGCTACACCTTC. Variable domain in full (rest from reference TRBV3-1 and TRBJ1-2): DTAVSQTPKYLVTQMGNDKSIKCEQNLGHDTMYWYKQDSKKFLKIMFSYNNKELIINETVPNRFSPKSPDKAHLNLHINSLELGDSAVYFCASSHRDRANGYTFGSGTRLTVV.

This clonotype was counted many times. The V call is TRBV14, the J call TRBJ2-2; D gene ambiguous. Per the germline V gene, CDR1 is SGHDN and CDR2 is FVKESK. Trimming removed 6 bases at V and 5 bases at J, with 10 bases between. The CDR3 runs to 13 residues. The CDR3 loop reads CASSPYLTGELFF. In DNA form, the CDR3 reads TGTGCCAGCAGTCCCTATTTGACCGGGGAGCTGTTTTTT.

This clonotype was counted many times. The rearrangement joins TRBV28 to TRBJ1-5; D perhaps matches TRBD1 (5 bases). There are 16 residues in the CDR3. CDR1 MDHEN and CDR2 SYDVKM come from the germline V gene. Trimming pared 3 bases from V and 2 bases from J, leaving 14 bases between. For the CDR3, the DNA is TGTGCCAGCAGTTTGGGTCAGGGTGGTGGCAATCAGCCCCAGCATTTT. Protein: CASSLGQGGGNQPQHF.

The V call is TRBV2, the J call TRBJ2-2, with 8 bases aligning to TRBD2. V trimming: 6 bases; J trimming: 7 bases; junction bases outside the gene matches: 10. Looked up from germline, CDR1 is SNHLY and CDR2 is FYNNEI. The CDR3 has 15 amino acids. The CDR3 DNA reads TGTGCCAGCAGCCCAGCGGGAGATTGGGGCGGGGAGCTGTTTTTT. It encodes CASSPAGDWGGELFF.

The chain recombines TRBV20-1 with TRBJ2-1; D possibly corresponds to TRBD2 (5 bases). The CDR3 length is 14 residues. Trimming cost V 3 bases and J 2 bases, with 11 bases left between them. Germline V lookup: CDR1 DFQATT, CDR2 SNEGSKA (reference sequence). The CDR3 spells CSASEGSAYNEQFF. The CDR3 DNA is TGCAGTGCTAGTGAGGGAAGCGCCTACAATGAGCAGTTCTTC.

This clonotype came up many times. The V gene is TRBV12-3 or TRBV12-4, the J gene TRBJ2-7, with TRBD2 as a possible D gene (5 bases). The CDR3 spans 15 residues. Trimming shortened V by 1 base and J by 6 bases, and 16 bases separated the two germline ends. CDR3 sequence: CASSLGGGESREQYF. In DNA, the CDR3 is TGTGCCAGCAGTTTAGGGGGTGGGGAGAGTCGCGAGCAGTACTTC.

V usage is TRBV29-1 and J usage is TRBJ1-1; a weak D match, TRBD1 (6 bases). There are 15 residues in the CDR3. Germline V CDR1 and CDR2: SQVTM, ANQGSEA. The V gene lost 3 bases and the J gene lost 1 base, with 15 bases spanning the gap. DNA of the CDR3: TGCAGCGTTGAGGACGAGGGACACTGGAACACTGAAGCTTTCTTT. This codes for CSVEDEGHWNTEAFF.

The rearrangement joins TRBV7-3 to TRBJ2-3; D uncertain. CDR3 length: 12 amino acids. Germline V gene sequence: CDR1 SGHTA, CDR2 FQGTGA. Trimming took off 3 bases at V and 8 bases at J, with 9 bases between the two ends. The CDR3 reads CASSFETGTQYF. The CDR3 coding sequence is TGTGCCAGCAGCTTCGAGACCGGTACGCAGTATTTT.

In its sample, this clonotype was seen many times. The chain recombines TRBV27 with TRBJ1-2; tentative D call: TRBD1 (5 bases). Looked up from germline, CDR1 is MNHEY and CDR2 is SMNVEV (reference sequence). The CDR3 runs to 14 residues. CDR3 in amino acids: CASGTVKANYGYTF. CDR3 DNA sequence: TGTGCTTCTGGGACCGTCAAAGCCAACTATGGCTACACCTTC.

This clonotype was recorded at least ten times. This sequence joins TRBV4-3 and TRBJ2-1; 11 bases map to TRBD2. J was trimmed by 10 bases and V by 1 base; bases with no gene match: 6. Per the germline V gene, CDR1 is LGHNA and CDR2 is YSLEER. The CDR3 consists of 15 residues. The CDR3 region is CASSQGERLAGEQFF. The CDR3 nucleotides are TGCGCCAGCAGCCAAGGAGAGAGACTAGCGGGGGAGCAGTTCTTC.

At least ten counts were recorded for this clonotype. This rearrangement joins TRBV12-3 or TRBV12-4 to TRBJ2-3, with D possibly called TRBD1 or TRBD2 (6 bases each). The length of the CDR3 is 13 residues. V lost 4 bases and J 7 bases, leaving 12 bases between the germline ends. The CDR3 nucleotides are TGTGCCAGCAGTTCCCGGGGGCGGAATACGCAGTATTTT. Its protein is CASSSRGRNTQYF.

This clonotype was detected a few times. The chain links TRBV27 to TRBJ2-5; TRBD1 matches at 9 bases. Germline V gene data show CDR1 as MNHEY and CDR2 as SMNVEV (reference sequence). CDR3 length: 15 residues. The V gene end was trimmed by 5 bases and the J gene end by 4 bases; junction bases not matched to a gene: 8. This chain's CDR3 is CASSPRDRVAETQYF. Written as DNA, the CDR3 is TGTGCCAGCAGTCCGCGGGACAGGGTAGCAGAGACCCAGTACTTC.

This clonotype has a handful of counts. This chain links TRBV2 with TRBJ1-5; 7 nucleotides match TRBD1. The CDR3 loop spans 14 amino acids. Trimming at V came to 5 bases and at J to 6 bases, leaving 7 bases not matched to a gene. CDR1 SNHLY and CDR2 FYNNEI come from the germline V gene. The CDR3 protein is CASSLDREVQPQHF. The CDR3 nucleotides read TGTGCCAGCAGTCTCGACAGGGAGGTTCAGCCCCAGCATTTT.

The chain joins TRBV27 to TRBJ2-2; D gene unclear. From germline, CDR1 is MNHEY and CDR2 SMNVEV (reference sequence). Trimming stripped 3 bases from V and 0 bases from J, with 11 bases between. This CDR3 contains 16 residues. The CDR3 is CASSFYTIANTGELFF. CDR3 nucleotides: TGTGCCAGCAGTTTTTATACTATCGCGAACACCGGGGAGCTGTTTTTT.

This clonotype was counted only a few times. J is TRBJ2-7 and V is TRBV25-1, with D possibly TRBD2 on 7 matching bases. The V end lost 7 bases, the J end lost 0 bases, and 19 bases lay between the germline ends. Germline V gene data show CDR1 as MGHDK and CDR2 as SYGVNS. The length of the CDR3 is 16 residues. The CDR3 nucleotides are TGTGCCAGCACTCCGGGGGCTAGCGGACACTCCTACGAGCAGTACTTC. This translates into CASTPGASGHSYEQYF.

This clonotype was seen ten or more times. This chain links TRBV4-1 with TRBJ2-5; D is unclear. This CDR3 region has 12 residues. Germline CDR1 is MGHRA and CDR2 is YSYEKL. Trimming left V 2 bases short and J 5 bases short, with 6 bases between. The DNA for the CDR3 is TGCGCCAGCAGCCAACCTATGGAGACCCAGTACTTC. This gives the protein CASSQPMETQYF.

This clonotype occurred many times. The rearrangement links TRBV10-3 to TRBJ2-4; 13 bases are shared with TRBD2. Trimming cost V 0 bases and J 0 bases; bases outside gene matches: 5. This CDR3 contains 19 residues. Germline CDR1 reads ENHRY; CDR2 reads SYGVKD. The CDR3 nucleotides read TGTGCCATCAGTGAGTCGGCGACTAGCGGGAGGAAAGCCAAAAACATTCAGTACTTC. The encoded protein is CAISESATSGRKAKNIQYF.

The rearrangement links TRBV19 to TRBJ1-2; D unresolved. V lost 5 bases and J 1 base, leaving 8 bases between the germline ends. CDR3 size: 13 residues. Per the germline V gene, CDR1 is LNHDA and CDR2 is SQIVND (reference sequence). For the CDR3, the DNA is TGTGCCAGTAGTGACGGGAATAACTATGGCTACACCTTC. The encoded protein is CASSDGNNYGYTF.

The table lists this clonotype with a few counts. The chain recombines TRBV3-1 with TRBJ2-1; 10 bases are shared with TRBD2. The ends lost 3 bases at V and 6 bases at J; junction bases unmatched: 5. Germline V gene lookup returns CDR1 LGHDT and CDR2 YNNKEL (reference sequence). This CDR3 region has 15 residues. This CDR3 is CASSQPRTSGNEQFF. The CDR3 DNA reads TGTGCCAGCAGCCAGCCAAGGACTAGCGGCAATGAGCAGTTCTTC.